The rows below give T cell receptor beta chains drawn from one sample of a study of monozygotic twins with inflammatory bowel disease. With the 5' RACE reads reprocessed, TCRdb shows one record per CDR3 protein and no DNA. Its table lists 440,000 or so distinct CDR3 sequences. The sequenced sample was blood. The origin of the receptors is a human donor with ulcerative colitis or Crohn's disease, or a healthy co-twin of an affected twin (not recorded which). CDR3s include the opening cysteine and the closing phenylalanine or tryptophan.

>TRBJ2-1|TRBV7-9
CASSPPAGGLYNEQFF
>TRBJ2-1|TRBV5-6
CASSLGSSGTYNEQFF
>TRBJ1-1|TRBV12-3/TRBV12-4
CASSFMGNTEAFF
>TRBJ2-1|TRBV28
CAIYRSGGNEQFF
>TRBJ2-7|TRBV28
CASSSQRGGAYEQYF
>TRBJ2-3|TRBV6-1
CASFSGRAADTRYF
>TRBJ2-3|TRBV15
CATTAGGRDTQYF
>TRBJ2-3|TRBV10-3
CAISDWTSGRTDTQYF
>TRBJ2-2|TRBV11-3
CASSLSPGPLGTGELFF
>TRBJ1-5|TRBV6-2/TRBV6-3
CASSGQGLSNQPQHF
>TRBJ2-1|TRBV11-2
CASSTAIRLDSTYNEQFF
>TRBJ2-7|TRBV6-1
CASSAASGTKTYEQYF
>TRBJ2-7|TRBV28
CASTGYYEQYF
>TRBJ2-7|TRBV18
CASSPGQGFYEQYF
>TRBJ1-2|TRBV7-2
CASSLDRVRGYTF
>TRBJ2-5|TRBV20-1
CSARRFFGTGQETQYF
>TRBJ1-6|TRBV27
CASRGGGWNSPLHF
>TRBJ2-3|TRBV5-1
CASSLGVLIGDTQYF
>TRBJ1-4|TRBV15
CATSRGEGELFF